The rows below give T cell receptor beta chains drawn from one sample of a study of CD8 T cells in ankylosing spondylitis. MiXCR was run by TCRdb on the 5' RACE reads, yielding one entry per CDR3 protein. Here the sample spans a few hundred thousand distinct CDR3 sequences, roughly 15% being singletons. Input material: blood, either unsorted or a sorted T cell fraction (not recorded which). Receptors were obtained from a male donor with ankylosing spondylitis. The CDR3 runs from the conserved cysteine through the conserved F or W. Where a row states a size, it is once, few, many or the class of an expanded clone; other rows omit it.

abundance,j_gene,v_gene,CDR3aa
few,TRBJ2-7,TRBV12-3/TRBV12-4,CASSFATGGSYEQYF
few,TRBJ2-3,TRBV7-2,CASSLGGGRSSNTQYF
few,TRBJ2-1,TRBV5-1,CASSHSPSSYNEQFF
few,TRBJ1-2,TRBV20-1,CSATDTVDYGYTF
many,TRBJ2-2,TRBV20-1,CSATYGTGDTGELFF
-,TRBJ1-1,TRBV20-1,CSAKAPGGAWAFF
-,TRBJ2-3,TRBV7-9,CASSPTTSGGTDTQYF
-,TRBJ1-1,TRBV5-1,CASSLGAGWDTEAFF
many,TRBJ1-1,TRBV12-3/TRBV12-4,CASSLDPALNTEAFF
-,TRBJ1-4,TRBV5-1,CASSLYQATNEKLFF
-,TRBJ1-2,TRBV29-1,CSVERGAPLGYTF
-,TRBJ2-4,TRBV25-1,CASSGGDIQYF
many,TRBJ2-7,TRBV12-3/TRBV12-4,CALAWRGLSYEQYF
-,TRBJ2-6,TRBV5-4,CASSSLVRTGKAGANVLTF
few,TRBJ1-5,TRBV20-1,CSARDSKGTVNQPQHF
-,TRBJ2-1,TRBV11-2,CASSLFRDTSYNEQFF
-,TRBJ2-1,TRBV18,CASSTGMVSSGRREQFF
few,TRBJ1-2,TRBV6-1,CASTQSGTGEEGYTF
-,TRBJ2-5,TRBV5-1,CASSSRDSRWLETQYF
-,TRBJ2-3,TRBV5-1,CASNREWSTDTQYF
many,TRBJ2-7,TRBV20-1,CSATDRGLFYEQYF
-,TRBJ2-5,TRBV20-1,CSAARPETQYF
few,TRBJ1-4,TRBV5-6,CASSAGQYEKLFF
-,TRBJ2-6,TRBV7-2,CASSHDRSGANVLTF
-,TRBJ2-3,TRBV20-1,CSAKHDVGRDTQYF
many,TRBJ2-1,TRBV5-1,CAGPTRLDEQFF
few,TRBJ2-3,TRBV29-1,CSVEEQGSMGDTQYF
-,TRBJ2-7,TRBV15,CATRRQGFDEQYF
-,TRBJ2-3,TRBV20-1,CSANEADTQYF
few,TRBJ2-1,TRBV20-1,CSAYLAGVQKSYNEQFF
-,TRBJ2-1,TRBV29-1,CSVYDRGGGANEQFF
few,TRBJ1-1,TRBV30,CAWRRDSNEAFF
-,TRBJ1-4,TRBV5-1,CASSLASRGSEKLFF
few,TRBJ2-7,TRBV20-1,CSAIRGTSEEQYF
many,TRBJ2-2,TRBV7-8,CASSSILVSGELFF
few,TRBJ1-5,TRBV6-5,CASSTGGNSNQPQHF
few,TRBJ2-3,TRBV7-2,CASSLSGVNTDTQYF
few,TRBJ1-5,TRBV4-1,CASNPEGHANQPQHF
-,TRBJ1-1,TRBV3-1,CASSPPRPNTEAFF
-,TRBJ2-1,TRBV19,CASSTPEENEQFF
-,TRBJ1-5,TRBV27,CASSLTTYQPQHF
-,TRBJ2-1,TRBV7-2,CASSLEGGYEQFF
many,TRBJ2-7,TRBV5-1,CASSLSSGVPEQYF
-,TRBJ1-2,TRBV3-1,CASSPLSGDYTF
-,TRBJ1-5,TRBV21-1,CASSRRADQPQHF
-,TRBJ2-3,TRBV9,CASSVDTSGAQGDTQYF
-,TRBJ2-5,TRBV5-1,CASSPSPTETQYF
-,TRBJ1-1,TRBV18,CASSRADPGSEAFF
few,TRBJ2-2,TRBV3-1,CASGTSGLDYLSPPGELFF
many,TRBJ1-1,TRBV12-3/TRBV12-4,CASSLAQGVTEAFF
-,TRBJ2-7,TRBV6-2/TRBV6-3,CASSYSRPGGFSEQYF
few,TRBJ2-5,TRBV5-1,CASSLMGSDQETQYF
-,TRBJ2-1,TRBV21-1,CASPGTGHYNEQFF
-,TRBJ1-2,TRBV13,CASSRKLAGGLGYGYTF